A single sample gave rise to the 20 T cell receptor beta chains below, sequenced in a study of early T cells in non-severe SARS-CoV-2 infection (dated by TCRdb to the early 2020s). The receptor library was made with 5' RACE. TCRdb records NextSeq 500 as the sequencer. The public reads were reanalyzed by TCRdb: fastp trimming at Q25, MiXCR alignment, in-frame beta chains only. Here each entry gathers all rows of one CDR3 protein and keeps the most common genes and DNA. The sample profile shows 95,000 to 100,000 distinct CDR3 sequences; 13% of them were found once. Clones ranked in the top ten supply about 2.1% of the sample. The specimen was whole blood. These receptors all come from an adult who was a healthcare worker with PCR-confirmed SARS-CoV-2 infection or an uninfected control (not recorded which).

This clonotype was observed at least ten times. The chain couples TRBV2 to TRBJ1-2; TRBD1 is a possible D gene (5 bases). Trimming stripped 3 bases from V and 1 base from J, with 9 bases between. This CDR3 has 14 amino acids. Per the germline V gene, CDR1 is SNHLY and CDR2 is FYNNEI. The CDR3 is CASSDRALNYGYTF. The DNA of the CDR3 is TGTGCCAGCAGTGACAGGGCTCTTAACTATGGCTACACCTTC.

Note on this clonotype: It may be a read error: a sequence one base away is much more abundant. V is TRBV7-4 and J is TRBJ2-7; D call uncertain. The J call is uncertain, as TRBJ2-1 better fits the DNA end. CDR3 size: 17 residues. Germline CDR1 is SGHVT and CDR2 is SQSDAQ. The CDR3 DNA reads as TGTGCCAGCAGCTTAGAACAAAGTAACCTGGAGACCTACGAGCAGTTCTTC. It yields the protein CASSLEQSNLETYEQFF.

V is TRBV5-1 and J is TRBJ2-2, with TRBD2 matching over 12 bases. The CDR3 has 18 residues. Losses at the gene ends were 0 bases for V and 0 bases for J; bases not matched to a gene: 3. CDR1 is SGHRS and CDR2 is YFSETQ in the germline V gene. In nucleotides, the CDR3 is TGCGCCAGCAGCTTGGGACTAGCGGGGGCTGCGAACACCGGGGAGCTGTTTTTT. It codes for CASSLGLAGAANTGELFF.

At least ten counts were recorded for this clonotype. J is TRBJ2-3 and V is TRBV18, with D tentatively TRBD2 (7 bases). CDR3 length: 15 residues. Trimming cost V 2 bases and J 2 bases, with 11 bases left between them. Germline CDR1 reads KGHSH; CDR2 reads LQKENI. CDR3 region: CASSPAGAYTDTQYF. DNA for the CDR3: TGTGCCAGCTCACCAGCGGGGGCTTACACAGATACGCAGTATTTT.

This clonotype has a count of ten or more. The genes are TRBV18 and TRBJ2-5; D gene unclear. The CDR3 covers 15 residues. V lost 3 bases, J lost 5 bases, and 16 bases lay in between. Germline CDR1 is KGHSH and CDR2 is LQKENI. The CDR3 DNA is TGTGCCAGCTCACCCTCGAACACCCACCGTGAGACCCAGTACTTC. The encoded protein is CASSPSNTHRETQYF. Full variable domain (missing parts from reference TRBV18 and TRBJ2-5): NAGVMQNPRHLVRRRGQEARLRCSPMKGHSHVYWYRQLPEEGLKFMVYLQKENIIDESGMPKERFSAEFPKEGPSILRIQQVVRGDSAAYFCASSPSNTHRETQYFGPGTRLLVL.

The genes are TRBV27 and TRBJ1-4; D is uncertain. Germline V gives CDR1 MNHEY, CDR2 SMNVEV (reference sequence). Trimming shortened V by 2 bases and J by 2 bases, and 9 bases separated the two germline ends. The CDR3 covers 15 residues. CDR3 bases: TGTGCCAGCAGTTTACGGGGTTCTACTAATGAAAAACTGTTTTTT. Its protein product is CASSLRGSTNEKLFF.

The rearrangement uses TRBV13 and TRBJ2-7; 7 nucleotides align to TRBD1. Germline V gene sequence: CDR1 PRHDT, CDR2 FYEKMQ (reference sequence). CDR3 size: 16 residues. J gave up 2 bases and V 2 bases, and 9 bases lay outside the gene matches. The CDR3 DNA reads TGTGCCAGCAGCTTATCCGAGGGGGCGCCGACCTACGAGCAGTACTTC. Protein product: CASSLSEGAPTYEQYF.

This clonotype was seen a few times. The CDR3 DNA sequence: TGTGCCAGCAGTTTAGGGGAGCACTACGAGCAGTACTTC. Residues: CASSLGEHYEQYF. V usage is TRBV27 and J usage is TRBJ2-7; D might be TRBD2 (5 bases). V lost 2 bases and J lost 3, with 8 bases in between. Germline values: CDR1 MNHEY, CDR2 SMNVEV (reference sequence). CDR3 size: 13 residues.

This clonotype came up many times. This chain links TRBV6-1 with TRBJ1-5; no clear D gene. Germline V lookup: CDR1 MNHNS, CDR2 SASEGT. The CDR3 loop spans 16 amino acids. V was trimmed by 0 bases and J by 1 base, leaving 10 bases between them. Here the CDR3 DNA reads TGTGCCAGCAGTGAAGCGCCCAGTTACAGCAATCAGCCCCAGCATTTT. It yields the protein CASSEAPSYSNQPQHF.

Note on this clonotype: Sequence at one end of the junction differs from germline and may be a read error. The chain couples TRBV7-2 to TRBJ1-4; 8 nucleotides line up with TRBD1. The CDR3 is 12 residues long. Germline V gene sequence: CDR1 SGHTA, CDR2 FQGNSA. In DNA form, the CDR3 reads TGTGCCAGCAGCTCGCCAGGGACAGGACGGGTTTTT. Translating it yields CASSSPGTGRVF.

V is TRBV28 and J is TRBJ2-3; possible D gene TRBD2, 7 bases. CDR1 is MDHEN and CDR2 is SYDVKM in the germline V gene. V lost 4 bases and J lost 3, with 14 bases in between. The CDR3 sequence is 15 residues long. Here the CDR3 DNA reads TGTGCCAGCAGTTCGGGGGGCCCCTTAACAGATACGCAGTATTTT. Protein: CASSSGGPLTDTQYF.

In this sample, this clonotype turned up many times. The chain has TRBV11-1 and TRBJ2-1; D gene ambiguous. The CDR3 spans 15 residues. Germline V gene sequence: CDR1 SGHAT, CDR2 FQDESV (reference sequence). V gave up 2 bases and J gave up 6 bases, with 14 bases separating them. The CDR3: CASSLLIGKGNEQFF. Written as DNA, the CDR3 is TGTGCCAGCAGCTTATTAATAGGTAAAGGCAATGAGCAGTTCTTC.

This clonotype turned up a few times. The chain has TRBV7-9 and TRBJ1-4; D is unclear. The CDR3 spans 14 residues. V was shortened by 7 bases and J by 2 bases, with 11 bases between the two germline ends. In germline, CDR1 is SEHNR, CDR2 FQNEAQ (reference sequence). CDR3 sequence reads: CASTPVVTNEKLFF. The DNA for the CDR3 is TGTGCCAGCACCCCGGTTGTTACTAATGAAAAACTGTTTTTT.

In its sample, this clonotype was seen many times. This chain uses TRBV7-8 with TRBJ2-7; no clear D. Germline CDR1 reads SGHVS; CDR2 reads FQNEAQ. This CDR3 spans 13 amino acids. V lost 1 base and J lost 2, with 6 bases in between. The CDR3 sequence is CASSLVGTYEQYF. The CDR3 DNA reads TGTGCCAGCAGCTTAGTGGGGACCTACGAGCAGTACTTC.

In this sample, this clonotype turned up many times. The chain couples TRBV6-1 to TRBJ2-1; D is undetermined. Germline V gene lookup returns CDR1 MNHNS and CDR2 SASEGT. This CDR3 region has 15 residues. Trimming pared 7 bases from V and 1 base from J, leaving 14 bases between. The DNA for the CDR3 is TGTGCCAGCACCATGGTCCTTGGGTCCTACAATGAGCAGTTCTTC. Protein product: CASTMVLGSYNEQFF.

Many counts were recorded for this clonotype. The CDR3 DNA sequence: TGCAGCGTAAGGGGTTCTGGGGCCAACGTCCTGACTTTC. Its translation is CSVRGSGANVLTF. The chain uses TRBV29-1 and TRBJ2-6; maybe TRBD1 (5 bases). Between the trimmed V and J ends, which lost 6 bases and 1 base, there was a span of 7 bases. The length of the CDR3 is 13 residues. Germline values: CDR1 SQVTM, CDR2 ANQGSEA.

The chain joins TRBV28 to TRBJ2-5, with 8 bases matching TRBD1. The germline V gene encodes CDR1 MDHEN and CDR2 SYDVKM. The CDR3 has 12 amino acids. V lost 10 bases to trimming and J lost 2 bases; unmatched junction nucleotides: 3. The DNA of the CDR3 is TGTGCCAACTACAGGGGGCAAGAGACCCAGTACTTC. Its translation: CANYRGQETQYF.

This clonotype was observed at least ten times. This chain connects TRBV6-5 to TRBJ1-3; tentatively, D is TRBD1 (6 bases). V was pared by 9 bases and J by 4 bases, with 16 bases between. From germline, CDR1 is MNHEY and CDR2 SVGAGI. CDR3 length equals 14 residues. CDR3 coding DNA: TGTGCCAGTGTGGGGGGGGCGAGGGGAAACACCATATATTTT. It yields the protein CASVGGARGNTIYF.

V gene TRBV20-1 combines with J gene TRBJ1-1, with a tentative D call TRBD1 (6 bases). V lost 6 bases, J lost 7 bases, and 12 bases lay in between. The CDR3 totals 11 residues. Germline V CDR1 and CDR2: DFQATT, SNEGSKA (reference sequence). The CDR3 sequence: CSAARQVEAFF. The CDR3 DNA is TGCAGTGCGGCAAGACAGGTTGAAGCTTTCTTT.

This chain joins TRBV27 and TRBJ2-1; D is ambiguous. This CDR3 has 17 amino acids. V was cut by 7 bases and J by 3 bases, with 22 bases left in between. The germline V gene encodes CDR1 MNHEY and CDR2 SMNVEV (reference sequence). CDR3 protein: CASTWEFWEYYYNEQFF. DNA for the CDR3: TGTGCCAGCACCTGGGAATTCTGGGAATATTACTACAATGAGCAGTTCTTC.